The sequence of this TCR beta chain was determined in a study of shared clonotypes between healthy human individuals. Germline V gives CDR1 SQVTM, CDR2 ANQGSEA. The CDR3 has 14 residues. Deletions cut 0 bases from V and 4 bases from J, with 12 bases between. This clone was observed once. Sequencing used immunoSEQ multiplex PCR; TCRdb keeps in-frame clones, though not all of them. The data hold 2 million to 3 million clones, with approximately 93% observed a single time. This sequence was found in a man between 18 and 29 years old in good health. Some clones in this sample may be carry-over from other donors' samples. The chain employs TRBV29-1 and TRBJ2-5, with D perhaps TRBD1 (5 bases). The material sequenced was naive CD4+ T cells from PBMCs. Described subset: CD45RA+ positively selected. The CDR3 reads CSVEDRAGRETQYF. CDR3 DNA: TGCAGCGTTGAAGATCGGGCAGGGCGAGAGACCCAGTACTTC.